What follows describes a single TCR beta chain. What it binds is not known. Amplified regions were TCR beta CDR3 sequences from RNA transcripts. The HTBI set primed first-round TCR CDR3 RT-PCR. TCRdb ran MiXCR on the multiplex PCR reads and lists one entry per CDR3 protein. The data contain 300,000 to 450,000 distinct CDR3 sequences, about 14% of them singletons. Patients were excluded for uncontrolled infection, other autoimmune disease, pregnancy or lactation. Clinical symptoms, serum thyroxine and TRAb, thyroid ultrasound and orbital computed tomography together formed the diagnostic basis. This CDR3 is 13 amino acids long. V shed 7 bases and J shed 8 bases, with 15 bases lying between them. CDR1 SNHLY and CDR2 FYNNEI come from the germline V gene. This entry is derived from a study of T cells in Graves' hyperthyroidism and ophthalmopathy. Findings and caveats of the study: The model forecast ophthalmopathy, anticipating it by a median approximately 6.2 months before onset.

The sequencing input was blood. The rearrangement joins TRBV2 to TRBJ2-4, with D unresolved. The receptor was isolated from a man aged 25-45 years with Graves' hyperthyroidism that later progressed to Graves' ophthalmopathy. CDR3 amino acids: CASKKGQMHIQYF. In DNA, the CDR3 is TGTGCCAGCAAGAAGGGCCAGATGCACATTCAGTACTTC. Supplemented by reference TRBV2 and TRBJ2-4, the full variable domain reads EPEVTQTPSHQVTQMGQEVILRCVPISNHLYFYWYRQILGQKVEFLVSFYNNEISEKSEIFDDQFSVERPDGSNFTLKIRSTKLEDSAMYFCASKKGQMHIQYFGAGTRLSVL.